These 27 T cell receptor beta chains were all obtained from the same sample, sequenced in a study of cytotoxic CD8 clonotypes in ibrutinib-treated CLL (dated by TCRdb to 2020 to 2022). Reading the label with the study, this specimen's time point is: 12 months on ibrutinib. The library was made by the immunoSEQ multiplex PCR assay. In its TCRdb copy, this immuneACCESS table keeps in-frame sequences only and misses some clones. Where compared with another copy, unresolved V genes explain less than half of these, and the others have no known cause. The sample profile shows roughly 130,000 clones; approximately 90% of them were found once. 10% to 11% of the sample is held by the ten biggest clonotypes. Sequenced here: PBMCs, sampled after 12 months of ibrutinib treatment. These receptors all come from a human donor with chronic lymphocytic leukemia.

The J gene is TRBJ2-7, the V gene TRBV4-3, with D hard to call. V was cut by 1 base and J by 1 base, with 14 bases left in between. The CDR3 sequence is 16 residues long. Germline values: CDR1 LGHNA, CDR2 YSLEER. In DNA form, the CDR3 reads TGCGCCAGCAGCCAAGTTCCTACCACCCATTCCTACGAGCAGTACTTC. It codes for CASSQVPTTHSYEQYF.

The chain has TRBV4-3 and TRBJ2-5; the D gene could be TRBD1 or TRBD2 (5 bases each). The CDR3 sequence is 15 residues long. With 4 bases removed from V and 2 bases from J, the gap between germline ends came to 14 bases. CDR1 is LGHNA and CDR2 is YSLEER in the germline V gene. CDR3 protein: CASSRGVTGQETQYF. CDR3 nucleotide sequence: TGCGCCAGCAGCCGAGGGGTTACAGGACAAGAGACCCAGTACTTC.

V and J are TRBV7-9 and TRBJ1-1; 10 nucleotides agree with TRBD1. The CDR3 has 16 amino acids. V lost 4 bases, J lost 6 bases, and 11 bases stayed unmatched. Germline CDR1 and CDR2: SEHNR and FQNEAQ (reference sequence). The CDR3, as DNA: TGTGCCAGCAGCTACTCGCCGGGGACAGGGGTCCCTGAAGCTTTCTTT. It translates to CASSYSPGTGVPEAFF.

The rearrangement links TRBV14 to TRBJ2-5, with D possibly matching TRBD2 (6 bases). CDR1 and CDR2 from the germline V gene are SGHDN and FVKESK. The CDR3 extends over 16 amino acids. V lost 4 bases, J lost 4 bases, and 19 bases lay in between. The CDR3 DNA is TGTGCCAGCAGCCCAGGACGGGGGTTCCCGTCAGAGACCCAGTACTTC. Translated: CASSPGRGFPSETQYF.

The rearrangement links TRBV2 to TRBJ2-2; D not resolved. The CDR3 spans 14 residues. In germline, CDR1 is SNHLY, CDR2 FYNNEI. The germline V and J ends were trimmed by 1 base and 6 bases, with 9 bases remaining between them. The chain's CDR3 is CASSEGVLAGELFF. For the CDR3, the DNA is TGTGCCAGCAGTGAAGGGGTTCTCGCCGGGGAGCTGTTTTTT.

The V call is TRBV27, the J call TRBJ1-1; D might be TRBD1 (6 bases). This CDR3 spans 14 amino acids. From germline, CDR1 is MNHEY and CDR2 SMNVEV (reference sequence). The V end was cut by 6 bases, the J end by 8 bases, with 19 bases between. CDR3: CASSPTSHRVEAFF. The CDR3 region has the DNA TGTGCCAGCAGCCCGACTTCCCACAGGGTAGAAGCTTTCTTT.

The chain joins TRBV28 to TRBJ2-1, with 8 bases matching TRBD1. This CDR3 spans 15 amino acids. CDR1 is MDHEN, CDR2 SYDVKM, per germline. V dropped 2 bases and J dropped 8; count of bases not matched to a gene: 8. CDR3 nucleotide sequence: TGTGCCAGCAGTTTACGTCAGGGGGCCTTGGATGAGCAGTTCTTC. Translating it yields CASSLRQGALDEQFF.

The V call is TRBV2, the J call TRBJ1-5; weak D call: TRBD1 (6 bases). With 2 bases removed from V and 3 bases from J, the gap between germline ends came to 11 bases. The CDR3 length is 15 residues. CDR1 and CDR2 from the germline V gene are SNHLY and FYNNEI. CDR3 region: CASSEQGGDNQPQHF. The DNA for the CDR3 is TGTGCCAGCAGTGAACAAGGGGGTGACAATCAGCCCCAGCATTTT.

In the case of this clone: An end of the junction differs from the germline gene, which may be a read error. The rearrangement links TRBV7-7 to TRBJ2-7; TRBD1 aligns across 9 bases. Germline CDR1 and CDR2: SSHAT and FNYEAQ (reference sequence). The CDR3 covers 14 residues. CDR3 nucleotide sequence: TGTGCTAGCAGCCCCACGGACAGGGGCCACGAGCAGTACTTC. Translated: CASSPTDRGHEQYF.

The genes are TRBV4-1 and TRBJ2-3; D not resolved. V was cut by 4 bases and J by 2 bases, with 7 bases left in between. The CDR3 sequence is 13 residues long. Germline-derived CDR1 and CDR2 are MGHRA and YSYEKL. DNA for the CDR3: TGCGCCAGCAGCCCCGAATCCACAGATACGCAGTATTTT. Its protein is CASSPESTDTQYF.

This clone was counted once. The chain carries TRBV4-2 and TRBJ1-5, with D tentatively TRBD1 (6 bases). Germline lookup yields CDR1 LGHNA and CDR2 YNFKEQ. With 2 bases removed from V and 5 bases from J, the gap between germline ends came to 19 bases. This CDR3 contains 17 residues. The CDR3 reads CASSQLQGRAFDQPQHF. As DNA, the CDR3 is TGTGCCAGCAGCCAATTACAGGGACGGGCTTTCGATCAGCCCCAGCATTTT.

The chain recombines TRBV15 with TRBJ2-1; 15 bases align to TRBD2. CDR1 LNHNV and CDR2 YYDKDF come from the germline V gene (reference sequence). V shed 1 base and J 3 bases; nucleotides not matched to a gene: 4. The CDR3 is 18 residues long. The CDR3 spells CATSRGGTSGRFYNEQFF. Here the CDR3 DNA reads TGTGCCACCAGCAGAGGCGGGACTAGCGGGAGGTTCTACAATGAGCAGTTCTTC.

The chain employs TRBV13 and TRBJ1-5; no definite D call. CDR1 and CDR2 from the germline V gene are PRHDT and FYEKMQ (reference sequence). This CDR3 comprises 13 residues. Trimming pared 0 bases from V and 0 bases from J, leaving 0 bases between. Here the CDR3 reads CASSLGSNQPQHF. The CDR3 bases are TGTGCCAGCAGCTTAGGTAGCAATCAGCCCCAGCATTTT.

The chain links TRBV28 to TRBJ2-1; D is possibly TRBD2 (5 bases). CDR3 length: 12 residues. V was clipped by 4 bases and J by 6 bases, with 7 bases between them. In germline, CDR1 is MDHEN, CDR2 SYDVKM. The CDR3 DNA sequence: TGTGCCAGCAGTTGGACTCCCAATGAGCAGTTCTTC. Amino acid sequence: CASSWTPNEQFF. Full variable domain (remainder filled in from reference TRBV28 and TRBJ2-1): DVKVTQSSRYLVKRTGEKVFLECVQDMDHENMFWYRQDPGLGLRLIYFSYDVKMKEKGDIPEGYSVSREKKERFSLILESASTNQTSMYLCASSWTPNEQFFGPGTRLTVL.

The rearrangement links TRBV16 to TRBJ1-1; maybe TRBD1 (5 bases). Between the trimmed V and J ends, which lost 0 bases and 2 bases, there was a span of 7 bases. Germline V gives CDR1 KGHSY, CDR2 FQNENV. CDR3 size: 14 residues. This CDR3 is CASSQSTENTEAFF. The DNA for the CDR3 is TGTGCCAGCAGCCAATCGACAGAAAACACTGAAGCTTTCTTT.

The genes are TRBV11-2 and TRBJ2-6; no clear D. Trimming pared 5 bases from V and 4 bases from J, leaving 15 bases between. The CDR3 sequence is 16 residues long. Germline V gene sequence: CDR1 SGHAT, CDR2 FQNNGV. CDR3 in amino acids: CASSAIGLSGANVLTF. The DNA for the CDR3 is TGTGCCAGCAGCGCAATCGGTTTGTCGGGGGCCAACGTCCTGACTTTC.

This chain joins TRBV14 and TRBJ2-7; tentative D call: TRBD1 (6 bases). From germline, CDR1 is SGHDN and CDR2 FVKESK. CDR3 length: 14 amino acids. V was pared by 0 bases and J by 7 bases, with 13 bases between. The CDR3 here is CASSQEHRVGEQYF. Here the CDR3 DNA reads TGTGCCAGCAGCCAAGAACACAGGGTGGGGGAGCAGTACTTC.

As to this clone: The sample holds other DNA sequences that translate to the same CDR3. This chain connects TRBV6-5 to TRBJ1-4; D is unresolved. The CDR3 length is 12 residues. CDR1 is MNHEY and CDR2 is SVGAGI in the germline V gene. V was pared by 8 bases and J by 6 bases, with 10 bases between. This CDR3 reads CASSGTHEKLFF. The CDR3 nucleotides are TGTGCCAGCTCGGGCACCCATGAAAAACTGTTTTTT.

The chain has TRBV5-8 and TRBJ1-4; D perhaps matches TRBD1 (6 bases). Trimming removed 0 bases at V and 6 bases at J, with 12 bases between. The CDR3 is 15 amino acids. Germline loops: CDR1 SGHTS, CDR2 YDEGEE. The CDR3 loop reads CASSLGFRGDEKLFF. The CDR3 DNA follows: TGTGCCAGCAGCTTGGGCTTTAGGGGGGATGAAAAACTGTTTTTT.

The V gene is TRBV19, the J gene TRBJ1-4; D may be TRBD1 (5 bases). The ends were cut back, 8 bases at V and 2 bases at J, with 9 bases in the middle. Germline-derived CDR1 and CDR2 are LNHDA and SQIVND (reference sequence). The CDR3 runs to 13 residues. The CDR3 DNA reads as TGTGCCAGTGATGACAGCACTAATGAAAAACTGTTTTTT. Residues: CASDDSTNEKLFF.

This chain joins TRBV7-2 and TRBJ2-7; D possibly uses TRBD1 or TRBD2 (5 bases each). Trimming cost V 3 bases and J 6 bases, with 12 bases left between them. Germline V gives CDR1 SGHTA, CDR2 FQGNSA. The CDR3 spans 13 residues. CDR3 bases: TGTGCCAGCAGCTTTCAATGGGACGGCGAGCAGTACTTC. As protein: CASSFQWDGEQYF.

The chain has TRBV6-4 and TRBJ2-1; TRBD2 matches at 9 bases. Germline-derived CDR1 and CDR2 are MRHNA and SNTAGT. With 0 bases clipped from V and 8 bases from J, the junction kept 11 bases outside the gene matches. The CDR3 runs to 17 residues. The CDR3 bases are TGTGCCAGCAGTGACTCCCCGATTCTAGCGGGAATCGATGAGCAGTTCTTC. This codes for CASSDSPILAGIDEQFF.

The gene calls are TRBV19 and TRBJ1-5, with no clear D. Trimming stripped 6 bases from V and 11 bases from J, with 14 bases between. Germline CDR1 reads LNHDA; CDR2 reads SQIVND (reference sequence). The CDR3 runs to 12 residues. The CDR3 loop is CASSETVGAQHF. The CDR3 DNA follows: TGTGCCAGTAGCGAAACCGTCGGGGCCCAGCATTTT.

This chain joins TRBV2 and TRBJ2-1; the match to TRBD2 covers 7 bases. J gave up 2 bases and V 11 bases, and 9 bases lay outside the gene matches. CDR1 and CDR2 from the germline V gene are SNHLY and FYNNEI. The CDR3 spans 14 residues. In DNA form, the CDR3 reads TGTGCCGTGAGTGCGGGAGAAACCTACAATGAGCAGTTCTTC. Protein sequence: CAVSAGETYNEQFF.

This chain joins TRBV9 and TRBJ2-1; 15 bases are shared with TRBD2. The CDR3 contains 15 residues. Looked up from germline, CDR1 is SGDLS and CDR2 is YYNGEE. J lost 8 bases, V lost 3 bases, and 3 bases had no gene match. In DNA form, the CDR3 reads TGTGCCAGCAGCGCGGGACTAGCGGGAGGACATGAGCAGTTCTTC. Translating it yields CASSAGLAGGHEQFF.

This CDR3 is CASSLSAALADTQYF. The DNA of the CDR3 is TGTGCCAGCAGCTTAAGCGCGGCGCTTGCGGATACGCAGTATTTT. V gene TRBV7-3 combines with J gene TRBJ2-3, with unresolved D. This CDR3 is 15 amino acids long. V shed 1 base and J shed 6 bases, with 14 bases lying between them. Looked up from germline, CDR1 is SGHTA and CDR2 is FQGTGA.

The chain is built from TRBV28 and TRBJ2-4, with TRBD1 matching 10 bases. V lost 2 bases and J lost 8; bases outside the gene matches: 6. CDR1 is MDHEN and CDR2 is SYDVKM in the germline V gene. The CDR3 runs to 15 residues. CDR3 amino acids: CASSLGQGGWDIQYF. The DNA of the CDR3 is TGTGCCAGCAGTTTAGGACAGGGGGGATGGGACATTCAGTACTTC.